Listed here is a single T cell receptor (beta chain). This sample is part of a study of blood T cells in healthy people across ages. Primers used in a second PCR of roughly 6 to 12 cycles were a sample-barcoded 5' primer and a J-beta primer mix. From the 5' RACE reads, TCRdb called clonotypes with MiXCR, one entry per CDR3 protein. The sample comprises more than 650,000 distinct CDR3 sequences, around 24% of which are singletons, and about 3% rests with the top ten. Losses at the gene ends were 7 bases for V and 2 bases for J; bases not matched to a gene: 4. This CDR3 is 16 amino acids long. This sample also appeared in a second study, on T cells of mothers and their children.

The sequence came from a boy younger than 18 in good health. The material sequenced was blood. The chain joins TRBV12-3 or TRBV12-4 to TRBJ2-3; 15 bases are a match to TRBD2. The CDR3 nucleotides read TGTGCCAGCACCCGGACTAGCGGGGGGGACACAGATACGCAGTATTTT. Translating gives CASTRTSGGDTDTQYF.